This TCR beta chain was profiled in a study of radiotherapy plus CTLA-4 blockade in lung cancer. In the study overall: Objective responses emerged in roughly a sixth of patients, and 25% to 40% attained disease control. The study, taken as a whole, reports: Together with interferon-beta, which increased in serum after radiation, early dynamic changes in blood T cell clones were reportedly the best predictors of response. TCR clones of tumor origin grew in blood after radiotherapy plus ipilimumab.

Notes on this clone: Its antigen is undetermined.

Those patients who had chemo-refractory metastatic non-small-cell lung cancer were given focal radiation along with CTLA-4 blockade through ipilimumab. CDR1 and CDR2 from the germline V gene are LNHDA and SQIVND (reference sequence). This CDR3 region has 15 residues. Trimming pared 1 base from V and 5 bases from J, leaving 14 bases between. Only in-frame clones appear in the TCRdb table, and some are missing; sequencing was by immunoSEQ multiplex PCR. This sample has some 46,000 clones, with 80% to 85% found just once. The sample here was peripheral blood, taken from a patient treated with radiotherapy plus ipilimumab. The receptor was derived from a human donor with non-small cell lung cancer who had stable disease on radiotherapy plus ipilimumab. The chain employs TRBV19 and TRBJ2-5; D might be TRBD2 (5 bases). CDR3 region: CASSIGTRTLETQYF. As DNA, the CDR3 is TGTGCCAGTAGTATAGGGACTCGTACCCTGGAGACCCAGTACTTC.